This T cell receptor beta chain was observed in a study of regulatory T cells in long-lasting Graves disease. General study results and limits: Newly diagnosed patients had higher TCR diversity than persistent Graves' patients did.

V gave up 3 bases and J gave up 9 bases, with 18 bases separating them. In germline, CDR1 is MDHEN, CDR2 SYDVKM. The CDR3 has 14 residues. Library construction for TCR beta used iRepertoire HTBI primers and Arm-PCR of CDR3 regions. TCRdb used MiXCR to reprocess the multiplex PCR reads, holding one entry per CDR3 protein. Among 400,000 to 550,000 distinct CDR3 sequences, about a sixth were seen once, and the ten largest hold approximately 12%. This clonotype appeared many times. Its specificity is not known. The time point was: newly diagnosed GD, antithyroid drugs for less than 3 months. There was RNA extracted from PBMCs, and the TCR library was made from it. The same specimen was also included in a second study, on T cells in Graves' hyperthyroidism and ophthalmopathy. As that study records: Hyperthyroidism was newly diagnosed in patients aged 18 to 65 (duration under 2 months).

The source of this sequence is a woman aged 25 to 45 with Graves disease. Sequencing was performed on peripheral blood mononuclear cells (PBMCs), taken at new diagnosis, from a patient treated with antithyroid drugs. The chain uses TRBV28 and TRBJ2-7; D ambiguous. CDR3 loop: CASSLGATEHPQYF. The CDR3 nucleotides read TGTGCCAGCAGTTTGGGCGCGACGGAGCATCCGCAGTACTTC.